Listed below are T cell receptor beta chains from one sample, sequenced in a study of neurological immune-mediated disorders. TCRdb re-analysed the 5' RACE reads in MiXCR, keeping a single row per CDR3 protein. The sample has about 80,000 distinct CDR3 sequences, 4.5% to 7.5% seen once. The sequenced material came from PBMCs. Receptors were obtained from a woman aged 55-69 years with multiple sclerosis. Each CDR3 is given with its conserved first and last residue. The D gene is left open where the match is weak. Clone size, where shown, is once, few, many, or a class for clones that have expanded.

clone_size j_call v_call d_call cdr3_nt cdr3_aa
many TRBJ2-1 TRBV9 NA TGTGCCAGCAGCGTTTTGGGGCCAGGGGCTTACAATGAGCAGTTCTTC CASSVLGPGAYNEQFF
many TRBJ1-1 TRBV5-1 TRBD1 TGCGCCAGCAGCCCCCTACAGGGGGTGAACACTGAAGCTTTCTTT CASSPLQGVNTEAFF
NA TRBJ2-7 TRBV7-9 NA TGTGCCAGCAGCTTAGTTTGGACTTACGAGCAGTACTTC CASSLVWTYEQYF
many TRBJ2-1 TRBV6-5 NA TGTGCCAGCAATCCAACGATCTCCTACAATGAGCAGTTCTTC CASNPTISYNEQFF
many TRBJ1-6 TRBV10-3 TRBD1 TGTGCCATCAACTGGGACAGGGAGAATAACTCACCCCTCCACTTT CAINWDRENNSPLHF
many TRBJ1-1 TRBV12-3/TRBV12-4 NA TGTGCCAGCAGTTTGGATAACACTGAAGCTTTCTTT CASSLDNTEAFF
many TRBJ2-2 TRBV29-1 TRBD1 TGCAGCGGCAGGGGGCTCGGGGAGCTGTTTTTT CSGRGLGELFF
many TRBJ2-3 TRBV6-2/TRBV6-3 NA TGTGCCAGCAGTTACATATACCCAGGTGCAGATACGCAGTATTTT CASSYIYPGADTQYF
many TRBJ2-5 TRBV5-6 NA TGTGCCAGCAGCTTACGGAGCGGGGAGACCCAGTACTTC CASSLRSGETQYF
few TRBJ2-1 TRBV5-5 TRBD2 TGTGCCAGCAGCTCGGGAACCCTAGCGGGGGTGGCCTACAATGAGCAGTTCTTC CASSSGTLAGVAYNEQFF
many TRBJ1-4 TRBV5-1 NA TGCGCCAGCAGCCTCGACCTCGTAGAGGAAAAACTGTTTTTT CASSLDLVEEKLFF
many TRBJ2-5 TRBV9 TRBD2 TGTGCCAGCAGCGTAGGGGGTAGCGGGGGCCTCCAAGAGACCCAGTACTTC CASSVGGSGGLQETQYF
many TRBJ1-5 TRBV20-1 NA TGCAGTGCTCCCCAGAGCGAAAATCAGCCCCAGCATTTT CSAPQSENQPQHF
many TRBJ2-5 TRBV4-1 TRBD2 TGCGCCAGCAGCGCCATGGGACTAGCGGGGGGTCGAGGGGAGACCCAGTACTTC CASSAMGLAGGRGETQYF
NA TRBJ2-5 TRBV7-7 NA TGTGCCAGCAGCCTAGCCGCCGTGACGTTAGAGACCCAGTACTTC CASSLAAVTLETQYF
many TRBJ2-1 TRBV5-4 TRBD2 TGTGCCAGCAGCTTGGCCGGGGGGGGGGTATACAATGAGCAGTTCTTC CASSLAGGGVYNEQFF
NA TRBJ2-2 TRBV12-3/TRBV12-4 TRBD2 TGTGCCAGCGAGCGGGGGGGCCCCGGGGAGCTGTTTTTT CASERGGPGELFF
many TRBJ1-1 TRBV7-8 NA TGTGCCAGCAGCACAGCCGGGACGGTGAACACTGAAGCTTTCTTT CASSTAGTVNTEAFF
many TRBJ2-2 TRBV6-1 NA TGTGCCAGCAGTGAAACAGTCAACACCGGGGAGCTGTTTTTT CASSETVNTGELFF
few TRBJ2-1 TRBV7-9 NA TGTGCCAGCAGCTTAGCGAGGGCGGGGGAGCAGTTCTTC CASSLARAGEQFF
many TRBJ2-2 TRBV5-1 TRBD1 TGCGCCAGCAGCTCTAGGACAGGGACGAACACCGGGGAGCTGTTTTTT CASSSRTGTNTGELFF
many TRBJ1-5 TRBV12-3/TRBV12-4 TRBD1 TGTGCCAGCAGACAGGGGGCATCTAGTCAGCCCCAGCATTTT CASRQGASSQPQHF
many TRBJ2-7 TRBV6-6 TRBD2 TGTGCCAGCAGGGACCGAGCGGGGCATACCTACGAGCAGTACTTC CASRDRAGHTYEQYF
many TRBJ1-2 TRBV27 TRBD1 TGTGCCAGCAGTTCCCCAACAGGGGGCGGCTATGGCTACACCTTC CASSSPTGGGYGYTF
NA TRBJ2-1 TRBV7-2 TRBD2 TGTGCCAGCAGCACTAGCGGGTCCTACTACAATGAGCAGTTCTTC CASSTSGSYYNEQFF
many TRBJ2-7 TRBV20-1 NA TGCAGTGCTAGAGATAGTGGGGGGAGACTCTCCTACGAGCAGTACTTC CSARDSGGRLSYEQYF
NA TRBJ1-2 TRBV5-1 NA TGCGCCAGCAGCTTGGATGGACAGAACTATGGCTACACCTTC CASSLDGQNYGYTF
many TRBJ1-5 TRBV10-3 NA TGTGCCATCAGTGAGCGTTGGGAGGGTAATCAGCCCCAGCATTTT CAISERWEGNQPQHF
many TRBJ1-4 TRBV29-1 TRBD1 TGCAGCGTTCAGGGGGCGCGGGGGGAAAAACTGTTTTTT CSVQGARGEKLFF
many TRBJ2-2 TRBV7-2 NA TGTGCCAGCAGCCCCGGACGGGGCCTCACCGGGGAGCTGTTTTTT CASSPGRGLTGELFF
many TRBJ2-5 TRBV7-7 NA TGTGCCAGCAGCTCTACAGGGAAGGACCAAGAGACCCAGTACTTC CASSSTGKDQETQYF
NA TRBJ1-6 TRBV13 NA TGTGCCAGCAGCTTAGACCAGGGTAGTCCACCCCTCCACTTT CASSLDQGSPPLHF
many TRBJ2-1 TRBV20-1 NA TGCAGTGCTAGAATCTACAATGAGCAGTTCTTC CSARIYNEQFF
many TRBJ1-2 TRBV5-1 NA TGCGCCAGCAGCTTGGTTGGACAATCGGGCTATGGCTACACCTTC CASSLVGQSGYGYTF
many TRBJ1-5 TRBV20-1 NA TGCAGTGCCAAGACAGCCTATAGCAATCAGCCCCAGCATTTT CSAKTAYSNQPQHF
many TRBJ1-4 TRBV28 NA TGTGCCAGCAGCCCGTATCTGGAAACTAATGAAAAACTGTTTTTT CASSPYLETNEKLFF
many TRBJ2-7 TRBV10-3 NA TGTGCCATCAGTGAAGGGGGAAGCTCCTACGAGCAGTACTTC CAISEGGSSYEQYF
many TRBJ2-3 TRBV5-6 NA TGTGCCAGCAGTCCTCGTAGACTCGCAGATACGCAGTATTTT CASSPRRLADTQYF
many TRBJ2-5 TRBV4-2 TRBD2 TGTGCCAGCAGCCAAGATCCGGGGGGCCAAGAGACCCAGTACTTC CASSQDPGGQETQYF
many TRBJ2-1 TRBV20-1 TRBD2 TGCAGCGGGAGACGGGGGGTATCCTACAATGAGCAGTTCTTC CSGRRGVSYNEQFF
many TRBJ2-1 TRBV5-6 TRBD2 TGTGCCAGCAGCCAACAGGGACTAGCGTACAATGAGCAGTTCTTC CASSQQGLAYNEQFF
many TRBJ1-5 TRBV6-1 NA TGTGCCAGCAAGGGGGTCGGGAATCAGCCCCAGCATTTT CASKGVGNQPQHF
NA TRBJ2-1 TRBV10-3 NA TGTGCCATCAGTAAGAGGGGCGATGAGCAGTTCTTC CAISKRGDEQFF
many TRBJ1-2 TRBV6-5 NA TGTGCCAGCAGTTACTCGGGGCTTAATGGCTACACCTTC CASSYSGLNGYTF
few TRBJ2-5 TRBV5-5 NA TGTGCCAGCTCTGCCGGGCAAGAGACCCAGTACTTC CASSAGQETQYF